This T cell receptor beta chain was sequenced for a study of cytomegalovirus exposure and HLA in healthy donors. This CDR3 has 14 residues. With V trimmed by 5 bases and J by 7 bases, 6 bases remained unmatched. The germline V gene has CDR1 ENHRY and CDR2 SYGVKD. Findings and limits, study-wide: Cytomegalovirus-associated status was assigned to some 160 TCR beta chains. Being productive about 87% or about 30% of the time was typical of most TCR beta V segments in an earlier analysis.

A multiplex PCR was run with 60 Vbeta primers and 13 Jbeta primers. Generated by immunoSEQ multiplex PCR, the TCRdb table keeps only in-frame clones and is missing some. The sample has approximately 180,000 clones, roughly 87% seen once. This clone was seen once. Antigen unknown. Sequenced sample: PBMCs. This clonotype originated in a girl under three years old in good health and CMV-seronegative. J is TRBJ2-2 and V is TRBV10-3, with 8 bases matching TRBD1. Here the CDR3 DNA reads TGTGCCATCAGTTCCTCAGGGGGCGGCGGGGAGCTGTTTTTT. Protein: CAISSSGGGGELFF.